This T cell receptor beta chain stems from a study of T cell changes during pregnancy in multiple sclerosis. CDR1 MNHEY and CDR2 SMNVEV come from the germline V gene (reference sequence). J gave up 5 bases and V 7 bases, and 7 bases lay outside the gene matches. The CDR3 length is 14 residues. The data were produced by immunoSEQ multiplex PCR, yet TCRdb's version contains in-frame clones alone and is incomplete. Here the sample spans 75,000 to 80,000 clones, 93% being singletons. This rearrangement joins TRBV27 to TRBJ1-1; TRBD1 aligns across 10 bases. This sequence was found in a female donor in good health, enrolled as a control in a pregnancy study. The material was peripheral blood, obtained in the second trimester of pregnancy. The CDR3 region is CASKGGTGVTEAFF. CDR3 in DNA: TGTGCCAGCAAGGGTGGGACAGGGGTTACTGAAGCTTTCTTT.